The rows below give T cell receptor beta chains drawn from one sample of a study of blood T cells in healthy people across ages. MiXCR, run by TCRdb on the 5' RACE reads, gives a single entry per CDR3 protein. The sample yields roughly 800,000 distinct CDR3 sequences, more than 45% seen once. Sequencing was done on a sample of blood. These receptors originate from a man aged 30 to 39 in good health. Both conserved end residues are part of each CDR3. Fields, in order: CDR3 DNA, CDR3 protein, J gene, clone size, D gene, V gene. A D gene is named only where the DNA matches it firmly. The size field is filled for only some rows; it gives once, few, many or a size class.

TGCGCCAGCAGCTTGGCCGGGCTAGCGGGGGCCTTAACCACAGATACGCAGTATTTT	CASSLAGLAGALTTDTQYF	TRBJ2-3	-	TRBD2	TRBV5-1
TGTGCCAGCAGCTTAGATCCCGGGACAGGGGACGAAAAACTGTTTTTT	CASSLDPGTGDEKLFF	TRBJ1-4	-	TRBD1	TRBV7-6
TGTGCCAGCAGTTACTCGGACAGACCTACCTACGAGCAGTACTTC	CASSYSDRPTYEQYF	TRBJ2-7	-	-	TRBV6-5
TGCGCCAGCAGCCAAACGTTGACAGATGGCTACACCTTC	CASSQTLTDGYTF	TRBJ1-2	-	-	TRBV4-3
TGTGCCAGCAGTTGGGGACTAGCGGGACCCGAGGGGCGCGAGCAGTACTTC	CASSWGLAGPEGREQYF	TRBJ2-7	-	TRBD2	TRBV3-1
TGTGCCAGCAGGGTAAGCGATTCACCCCTCCACTTT	CASRVSDSPLHF	TRBJ1-6	-	-	TRBV6-2/TRBV6-3
TGTGCCAGCAGCCAAGGGGGGGTTGGTGGCAATGAGCAGTTCTTC	CASSQGGVGGNEQFF	TRBJ2-1	-	-	TRBV9
TGTGCCAGCAGCTTGCCGGGACTAGCAGGTGAGCAGTTCTTC	CASSLPGLAGEQFF	TRBJ2-1	once	TRBD2	TRBV5-6
TGTGCCATCAGTGTCCGGACAGGGGAGCGCAATCAGCCCCAGCATTTT	CAISVRTGERNQPQHF	TRBJ1-5	-	TRBD1	TRBV10-3
TGTGCCAGCAGCCCCAAGGGTCTGGCGAGGGCCGGGGAGCTGTTTTTT	CASSPKGLARAGELFF	TRBJ2-2	-	-	TRBV13
TGTGCCAGCAGTTTACAGGACAGCTACAATGAGCAGTTCTTC	CASSLQDSYNEQFF	TRBJ2-1	-	-	TRBV27
TGTGCCAGTAGTATAGATCGGAGCGGCACCTACAATGAGCAGTTCTTC	CASSIDRSGTYNEQFF	TRBJ2-1	-	-	TRBV19
TGCAGCGTTGGGAGGGAAACCCGAGAGACCCAGTACTTC	CSVGRETRETQYF	TRBJ2-5	few	-	TRBV29-1
TGTGCCAGCACCCCGGGGGACAGGGGACCCTACGAGCAGTACTTC	CASTPGDRGPYEQYF	TRBJ2-7	few	TRBD1	TRBV12-3/TRBV12-4
TGCGCCAGCAGCCTGTGGACAGAAGATTGGGAGACCCAGTACTTC	CASSLWTEDWETQYF	TRBJ2-5	-	-	TRBV5-1
TGTGCCAGCAGTTTATTTCCCGGGGAGCTGTTTTTT	CASSLFPGELFF	TRBJ2-2	few	-	TRBV27
TGCGCCAGCAGCTTTCAGGGTCCGGGCTCTGGAGAGCAGTACTTC	CASSFQGPGSGEQYF	TRBJ2-5	-	-	TRBV5-1
TGCAGTGCTAGGATCCGGGCGGGGTCCAATGAGCAGTTCTTC	CSARIRAGSNEQFF	TRBJ2-1	-	-	TRBV20-1
TGTGCCAGCAGCCCGGACGGGGGCTCTGGGGCCAACGTCCTGACTTTC	CASSPDGGSGANVLTF	TRBJ2-6	-	-	TRBV4-2
TGCAGCGTCGGTCAGACCCAGTACTTC	CSVGQTQYF	TRBJ2-5	many	-	TRBV29-1
TGTGCCAGCAGCTTAGTATCCCGCGGATTGCATCAGCCCCAGCATTTT	CASSLVSRGLHQPQHF	TRBJ1-5	-	-	TRBV7-9
TGTGCCAGCAGTCTCGGGACAGGTGGGGAAGACTATGGCTACACCTTC	CASSLGTGGEDYGYTF	TRBJ1-2	-	TRBD1	TRBV12-3/TRBV12-4
TGTGCCAGCAGTGACCAGGGGGACGAGCAGTACTTC	CASSDQGDEQYF	TRBJ2-7	-	TRBD1	TRBV25-1
TGTGCCAGCAGCTTCAATGGGGATCTTTACGAGCAGTACTTC	CASSFNGDLYEQYF	TRBJ2-7	-	-	TRBV6-5
TGTGCCAGCAGCGGGACAGGGGAAAGCGCGCAGTATTTT	CASSGTGESAQYF	TRBJ2-3	-	TRBD1	TRBV12-3/TRBV12-4
TGTGCCAGCGGGCACGGTGCCACTGGGGCCAACGTCCTGACTTTC	CASGHGATGANVLTF	TRBJ2-6	-	-	TRBV12-3/TRBV12-4
TGCAGTGCTAGAGAACGGGGGTGGGAGACCCAGTACTTC	CSARERGWETQYF	TRBJ2-5	-	-	TRBV20-1
TGTGCCAGCAGTTTCCCCGGGACAGGGATATACGAGCAGTACTTC	CASSFPGTGIYEQYF	TRBJ2-7	-	TRBD1	TRBV27
TGCAGTGCTAGGCTCCCAGGGGATACGCAGTATTTT	CSARLPGDTQYF	TRBJ2-3	-	-	TRBV20-1
TGTGCCAGCAGTGGCTCGGGACAGGGGTTTCTCGAGCAGTACTTC	CASSGSGQGFLEQYF	TRBJ2-7	-	TRBD1	TRBV12-3/TRBV12-4
TGCAGTGCTAGTGAGGCCCCAGATACGCAGTATTTT	CSASEAPDTQYF	TRBJ2-3	-	-	TRBV20-1
TGTGCCAGCAGCTTACTTTACAGCCCCGTGGGATTAGAGACCCAGTACTTC	CASSLLYSPVGLETQYF	TRBJ2-5	-	-	TRBV7-6
TGCAGTGCAGAATGGGACACCTACAATGAGCAGTTCTTC	CSAEWDTYNEQFF	TRBJ2-1	-	-	TRBV20-1
TGTGCCAGCAGCCCAGAAGGCGGGAGGGGCTATGAGCAGTTCTTC	CASSPEGGRGYEQFF	TRBJ2-1	-	TRBD2	TRBV7-8
TGTGCCAGCAGCCCAGCCGGGACAGGGATCTATGGCTACACCTTC	CASSPAGTGIYGYTF	TRBJ1-2	-	TRBD1	TRBV7-9
TGTGCCAGCACCGACCTTGAAGAGACCCAGTACTTC	CASTDLEETQYF	TRBJ2-5	-	-	TRBV12-3/TRBV12-4
TGTGCCAGCAGCTTAGCTGGGAGCGGCTACACCTTC	CASSLAGSGYTF	TRBJ1-2	-	-	TRBV7-8
TGTGCCAGCAGCCCCCTTGGCGGGAGTGGGGCTGAGACCCAGTACTTC	CASSPLGGSGAETQYF	TRBJ2-5	few	TRBD2	TRBV5-4
TGTGCCAGCAACGGTTTTAGCGGAACCTACAATGAGCAGTTCTTC	CASNGFSGTYNEQFF	TRBJ2-1	-	-	TRBV27
TGTGCCAGCAGCTTGGGGGGACCGCGGGGAGTAAACAATGAGCAGTTCTTC	CASSLGGPRGVNNEQFF	TRBJ2-1	-	-	TRBV5-5
-	CASSSSLPEQYF	TRBJ2-7	-	-	TRBV28